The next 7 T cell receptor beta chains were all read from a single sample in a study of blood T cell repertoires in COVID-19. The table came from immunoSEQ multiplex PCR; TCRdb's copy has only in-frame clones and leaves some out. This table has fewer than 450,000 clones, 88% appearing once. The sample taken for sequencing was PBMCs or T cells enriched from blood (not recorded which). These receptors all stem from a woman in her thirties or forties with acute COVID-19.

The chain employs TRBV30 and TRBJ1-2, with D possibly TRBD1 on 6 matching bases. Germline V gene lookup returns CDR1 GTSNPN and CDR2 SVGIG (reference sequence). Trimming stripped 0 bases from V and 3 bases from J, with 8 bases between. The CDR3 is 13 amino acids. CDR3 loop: CAWSVYRDYGYTF. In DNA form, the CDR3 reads TGTGCCTGGAGTGTATACAGGGACTATGGCTACACCTTC.

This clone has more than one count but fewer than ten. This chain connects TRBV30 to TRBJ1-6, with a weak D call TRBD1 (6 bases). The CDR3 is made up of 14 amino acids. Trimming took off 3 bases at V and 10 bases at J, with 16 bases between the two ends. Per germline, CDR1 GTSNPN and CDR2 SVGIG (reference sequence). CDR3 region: CAWSPGHSGSPLHF. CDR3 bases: TGTGCCTGGAGCCCGGGACATTCAGGATCACCCCTCCACTTT.

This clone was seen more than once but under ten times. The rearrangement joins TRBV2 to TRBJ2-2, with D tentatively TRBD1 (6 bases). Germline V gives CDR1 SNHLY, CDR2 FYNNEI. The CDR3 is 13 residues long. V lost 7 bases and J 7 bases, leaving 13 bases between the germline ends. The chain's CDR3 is CASNDRIGGELFF. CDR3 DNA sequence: TGTGCCAGCAACGACAGGATTGGCGGGGAGCTGTTTTTT. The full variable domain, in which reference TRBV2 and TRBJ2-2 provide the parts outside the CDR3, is EPEVTQTPSHQVTQMGQEVILRCVPISNHLYFYWYRQILGQKVEFLVSFYNNEISEKSEIFDDQFSVERPDGSNFTLKIRSTKLEDSAMYFCASNDRIGGELFFGEGSRLTVL.

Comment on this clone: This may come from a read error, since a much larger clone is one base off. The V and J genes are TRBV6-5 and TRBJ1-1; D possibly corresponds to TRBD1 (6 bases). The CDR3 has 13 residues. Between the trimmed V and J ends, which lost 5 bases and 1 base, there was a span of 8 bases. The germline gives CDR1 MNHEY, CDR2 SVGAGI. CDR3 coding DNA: TGTGCCAGCAGTAGGACAGAGAACACTGAAGCTTTCTTT. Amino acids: CASSRTENTEAFF.

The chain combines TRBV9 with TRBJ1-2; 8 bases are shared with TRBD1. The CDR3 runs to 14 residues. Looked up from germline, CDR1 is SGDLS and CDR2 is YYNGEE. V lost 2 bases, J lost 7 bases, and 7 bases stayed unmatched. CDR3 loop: CASSVVTGGGGYTF. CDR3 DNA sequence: TGTGCCAGCAGCGTTGTTACAGGGGGAGGTGGCTACACCTTC.

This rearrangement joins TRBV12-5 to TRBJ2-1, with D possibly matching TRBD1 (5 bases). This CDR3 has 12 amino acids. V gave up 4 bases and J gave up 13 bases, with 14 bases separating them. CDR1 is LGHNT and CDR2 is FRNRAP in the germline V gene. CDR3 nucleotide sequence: TGTGCTAGTGGTTCGTCTAAGGGGTTCCAGTTCTTC. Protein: CASGSSKGFQFF.

The DNA of the CDR3 is TGTGCCAGCAGTTTCTCCAGGGGGCCCTATGGCTACACCTTC. Translated, it gives CASSFSRGPYGYTF. The rearrangement joins TRBV27 to TRBJ1-2, with 8 bases lining up with TRBD1. V gave up 3 bases and J gave up 4 bases; unmatched junction bases: 4. Germline CDR1 reads MNHEY; CDR2 reads SMNVEV (reference sequence). CDR3 length: 14 amino acids.